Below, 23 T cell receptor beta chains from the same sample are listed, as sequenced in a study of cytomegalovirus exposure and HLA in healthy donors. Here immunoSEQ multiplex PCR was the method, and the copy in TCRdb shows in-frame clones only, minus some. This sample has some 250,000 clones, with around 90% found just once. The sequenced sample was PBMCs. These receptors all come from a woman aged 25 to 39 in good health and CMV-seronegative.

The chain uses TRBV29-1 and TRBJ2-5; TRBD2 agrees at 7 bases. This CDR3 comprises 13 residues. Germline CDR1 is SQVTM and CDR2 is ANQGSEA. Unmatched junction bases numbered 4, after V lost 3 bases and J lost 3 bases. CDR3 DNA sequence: TGCAGCGTTGAGTACGCGGGAGAAGAGACCCAGTACTTC. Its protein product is CSVEYAGEETQYF.

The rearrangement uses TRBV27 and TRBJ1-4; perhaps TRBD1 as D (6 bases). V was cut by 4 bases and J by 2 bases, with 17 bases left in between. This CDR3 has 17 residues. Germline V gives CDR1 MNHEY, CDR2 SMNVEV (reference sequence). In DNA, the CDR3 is TGTGCCAGCAGTTCGAGGGGACAAGGCAGGACTAATGAAAAACTGTTTTTT. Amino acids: CASSSRGQGRTNEKLFF.

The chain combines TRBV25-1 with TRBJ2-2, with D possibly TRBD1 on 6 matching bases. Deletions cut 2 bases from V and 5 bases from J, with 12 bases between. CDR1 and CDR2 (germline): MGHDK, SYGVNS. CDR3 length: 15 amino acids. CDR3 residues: CASSEIGRGTGELFF. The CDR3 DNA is TGTGCCAGCAGTGAAATCGGCAGGGGTACCGGGGAGCTGTTTTTT.

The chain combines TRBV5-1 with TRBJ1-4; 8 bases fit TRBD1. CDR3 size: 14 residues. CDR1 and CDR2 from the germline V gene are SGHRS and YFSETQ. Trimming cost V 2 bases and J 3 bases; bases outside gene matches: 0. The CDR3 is CASSLQGANEKLFF. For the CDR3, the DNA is TGCGCCAGCAGCTTACAGGGGGCTAATGAAAAACTGTTTTTT.

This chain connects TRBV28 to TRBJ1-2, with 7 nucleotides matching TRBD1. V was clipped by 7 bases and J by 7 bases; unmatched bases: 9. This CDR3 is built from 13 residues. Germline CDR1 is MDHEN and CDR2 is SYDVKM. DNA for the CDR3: TGTGCCAGCATGGACAGGCAAGTCGCTGGCTACACCTTC. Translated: CASMDRQVAGYTF.

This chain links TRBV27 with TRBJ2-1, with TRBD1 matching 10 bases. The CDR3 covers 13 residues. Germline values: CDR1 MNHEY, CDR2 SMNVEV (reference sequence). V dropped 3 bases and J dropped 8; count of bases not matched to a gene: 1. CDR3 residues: CASSLDRGDEQFF. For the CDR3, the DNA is TGTGCCAGCAGTTTGGACAGGGGGGATGAGCAGTTCTTC.

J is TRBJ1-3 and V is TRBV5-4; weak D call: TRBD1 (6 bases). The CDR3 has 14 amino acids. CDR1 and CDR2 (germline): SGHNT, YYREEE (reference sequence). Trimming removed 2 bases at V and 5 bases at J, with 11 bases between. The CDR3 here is CASSFGQGRNTIYF. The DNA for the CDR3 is TGTGCCAGCAGCTTCGGGCAGGGGAGAAACACCATATATTTT. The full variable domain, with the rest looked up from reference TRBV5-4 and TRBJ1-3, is ETGVTQSPTHLIKTRGQQVTLRCSSQSGHNTVSWYQQALGQGPQFIFQYYREEENGRGNFPPRFSGLQFPNYSSELNVNALELDDSALYLCASSFGQGRNTIYFGEGSWLTVV.

CDR3: CSVEDQRETQYF. The CDR3 DNA is TGCAGCGTTGAAGATCAGAGAGAGACCCAGTACTTC. The J gene is TRBJ2-5, the V gene TRBV29-1, with D uncertain. Germline V lookup: CDR1 SQVTM, CDR2 ANQGSEA. Deletions cut 0 bases from V and 4 bases from J, with 6 bases between. The CDR3 consists of 12 residues.

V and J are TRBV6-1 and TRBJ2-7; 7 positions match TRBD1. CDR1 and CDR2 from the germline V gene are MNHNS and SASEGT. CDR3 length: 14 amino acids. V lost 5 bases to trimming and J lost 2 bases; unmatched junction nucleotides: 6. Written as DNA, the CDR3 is TGTGCCAGCAGTACCCGGACAGGTACCTACGAGCAGTACTTC. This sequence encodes CASSTRTGTYEQYF.

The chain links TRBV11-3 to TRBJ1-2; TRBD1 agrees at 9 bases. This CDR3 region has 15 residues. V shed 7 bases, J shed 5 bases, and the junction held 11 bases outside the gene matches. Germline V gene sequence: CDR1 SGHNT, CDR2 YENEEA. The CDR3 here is CASTGTGKGDYGYTF. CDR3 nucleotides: TGTGCCAGCACCGGGACAGGGAAAGGCGATTATGGCTACACCTTC.

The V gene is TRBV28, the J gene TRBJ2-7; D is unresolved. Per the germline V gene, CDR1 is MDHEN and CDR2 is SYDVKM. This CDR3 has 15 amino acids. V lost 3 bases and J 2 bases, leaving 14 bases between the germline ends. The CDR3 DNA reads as TGTGCCAGCAGTTTGAGGTCACCGTTCGCCTACGAGCAGTACTTC. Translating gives CASSLRSPFAYEQYF.

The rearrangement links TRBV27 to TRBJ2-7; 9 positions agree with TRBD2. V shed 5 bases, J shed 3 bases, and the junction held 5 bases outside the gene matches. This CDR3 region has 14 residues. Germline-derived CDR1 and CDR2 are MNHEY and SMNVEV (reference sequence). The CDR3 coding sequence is TGTGCCAGCAGTAAGGGGACTAGCTACTACGAGCAGTACTTC. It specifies CASSKGTSYYEQYF.

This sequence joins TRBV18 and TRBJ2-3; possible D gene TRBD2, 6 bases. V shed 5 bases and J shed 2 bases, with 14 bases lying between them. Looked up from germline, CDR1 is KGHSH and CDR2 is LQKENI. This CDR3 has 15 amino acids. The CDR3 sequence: CASSSRGGSTDTQYF. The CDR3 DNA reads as TGTGCCAGCTCATCCCGCGGAGGGTCCACAGATACGCAGTATTTT.

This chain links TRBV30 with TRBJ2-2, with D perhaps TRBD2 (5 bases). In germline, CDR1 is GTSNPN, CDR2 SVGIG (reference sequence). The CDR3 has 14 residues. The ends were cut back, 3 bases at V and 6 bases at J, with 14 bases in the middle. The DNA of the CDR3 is TGTGCCTGGAGACGAACGGGAAGGGCCGGGGAGCTGTTTTTT. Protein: CAWRRTGRAGELFF.

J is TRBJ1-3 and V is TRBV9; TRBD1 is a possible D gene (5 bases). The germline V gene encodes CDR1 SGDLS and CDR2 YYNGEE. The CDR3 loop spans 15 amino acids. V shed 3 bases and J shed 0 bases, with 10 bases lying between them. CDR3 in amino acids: CASSATTVSGNTIYF. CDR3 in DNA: TGTGCCAGCAGCGCAACGACAGTCTCTGGAAACACCATATATTTT.

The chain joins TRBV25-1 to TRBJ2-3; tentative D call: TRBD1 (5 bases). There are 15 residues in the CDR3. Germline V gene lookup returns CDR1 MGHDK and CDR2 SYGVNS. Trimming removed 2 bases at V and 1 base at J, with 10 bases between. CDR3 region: CASSEMVGGTDTQYF. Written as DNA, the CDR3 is TGTGCCAGCAGTGAAATGGTAGGGGGCACAGATACGCAGTATTTT.

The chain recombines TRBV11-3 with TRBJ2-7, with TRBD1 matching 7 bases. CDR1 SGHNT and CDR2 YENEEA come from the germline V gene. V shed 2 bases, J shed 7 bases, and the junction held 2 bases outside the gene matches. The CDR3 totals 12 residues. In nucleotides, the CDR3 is TGTGCCAGCAGCTTAACAGGGGAAGAGCAGTACTTC. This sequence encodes CASSLTGEEQYF.

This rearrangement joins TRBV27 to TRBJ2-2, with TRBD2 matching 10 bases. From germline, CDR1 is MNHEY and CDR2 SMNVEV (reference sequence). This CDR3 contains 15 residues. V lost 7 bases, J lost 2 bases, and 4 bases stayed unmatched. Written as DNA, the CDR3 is TGTGCCAGCAAACTAGCGGGGCTAAACACCGGGGAGCTGTTTTTT. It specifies CASKLAGLNTGELFF.

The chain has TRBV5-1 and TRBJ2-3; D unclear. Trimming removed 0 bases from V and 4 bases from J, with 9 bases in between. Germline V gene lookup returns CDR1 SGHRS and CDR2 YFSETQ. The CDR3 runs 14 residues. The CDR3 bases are TGCGCCAGCAGCTTGGGGCCGGACCCAGATACGCAGTATTTT. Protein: CASSLGPDPDTQYF.

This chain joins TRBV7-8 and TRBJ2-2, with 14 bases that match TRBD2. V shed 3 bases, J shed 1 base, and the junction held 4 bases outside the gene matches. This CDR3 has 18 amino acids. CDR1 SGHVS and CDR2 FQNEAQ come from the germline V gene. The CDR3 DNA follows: TGTGCCAGCAGCTTCGGGACTAGCGGGAGCGTGAACACCGGGGAGCTGTTTTTT. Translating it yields CASSFGTSGSVNTGELFF.

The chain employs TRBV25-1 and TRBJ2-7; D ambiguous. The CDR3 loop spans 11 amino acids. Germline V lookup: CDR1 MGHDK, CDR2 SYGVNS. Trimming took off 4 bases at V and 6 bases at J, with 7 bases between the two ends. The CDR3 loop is CASSGSIEQYF. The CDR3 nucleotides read TGTGCCAGCAGTGGATCTATCGAGCAGTACTTC.

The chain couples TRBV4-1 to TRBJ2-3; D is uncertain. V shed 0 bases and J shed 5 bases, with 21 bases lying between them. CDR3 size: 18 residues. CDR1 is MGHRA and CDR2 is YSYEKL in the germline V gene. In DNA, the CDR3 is TGCGCCAGCAGCCAAGATCCCACCATTACCGCCCCAGGAGATACGCAGTATTTT. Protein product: CASSQDPTITAPGDTQYF.

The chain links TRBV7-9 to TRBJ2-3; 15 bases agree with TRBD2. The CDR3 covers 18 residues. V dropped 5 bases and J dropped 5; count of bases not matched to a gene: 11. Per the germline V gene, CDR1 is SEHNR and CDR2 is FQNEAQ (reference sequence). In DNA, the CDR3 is TGTGCCAGCAGCCTATATATGGGACTAGCGGGAGGCGGAGATACGCAGTATTTT. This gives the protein CASSLYMGLAGGGDTQYF. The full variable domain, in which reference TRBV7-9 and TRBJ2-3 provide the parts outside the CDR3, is DTGVSQNPRHKITKRGQNVTFRCDPISEHNRLYWYRQTLGQGPEFLTYFQNEAQLEKSRLLSDRFSAERPKGSFSTLEIQRTEQGDSAMYLCASSLYMGLAGGGDTQYFGPGTRLTVL.